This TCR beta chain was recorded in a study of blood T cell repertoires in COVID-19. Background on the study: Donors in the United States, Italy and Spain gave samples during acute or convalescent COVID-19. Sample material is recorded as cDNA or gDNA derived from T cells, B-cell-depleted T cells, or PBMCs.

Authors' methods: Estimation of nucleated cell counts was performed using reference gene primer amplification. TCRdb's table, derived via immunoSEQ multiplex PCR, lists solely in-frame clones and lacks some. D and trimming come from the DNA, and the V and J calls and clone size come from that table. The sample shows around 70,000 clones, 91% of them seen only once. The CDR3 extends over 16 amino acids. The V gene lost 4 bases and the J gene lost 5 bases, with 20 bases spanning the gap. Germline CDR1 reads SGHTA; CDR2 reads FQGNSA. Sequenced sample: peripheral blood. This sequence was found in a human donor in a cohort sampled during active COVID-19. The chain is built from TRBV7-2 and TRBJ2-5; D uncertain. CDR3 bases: TGTGCCAGCAGCTCCACCGCGCCAGGTCTTGCGGAGACCCAGTACTTC. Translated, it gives CASSSTAPGLAETQYF.